This TCR beta chain was found in a study of CD8+ T cells in alopecia areata. Once RNA had been extracted, it was reverse transcribed into cDNA to act as the sequencing template. Sequencing used immunoSEQ multiplex PCR; TCRdb keeps in-frame clones, though not all of them. The sample has 150,000 to 200,000 clones; 55% to 70% are singletons. This sample's treatment: oral pan-JAK inhibitor, 5-10 mg twice daily. This CDR3 is built from 12 residues. CDR1 and CDR2 from the germline V gene are SGHRS and YFSETQ. After removal of 4 bases from V and 10 bases from J, the junction contained 4 bases not matched to a gene.

This chain joins TRBV5-1 and TRBJ1-1, with 10 bases identical to TRBD1. This TCR came from a human donor with alopecia areata. The sample consisted of CD4+ T cells sorted from blood, taken at week 4, from a patient treated with tofacitinib. CDR3 DNA: TGCGCCAGCAGCGCGGGGACAGGGGCAGCTTTCTTT. It codes for CASSAGTGAAFF.